These T cell receptor beta chains were read from a single sample in a study of graft-versus-host responses after intestinal transplantation. Their cognate antigens are unknown. Some clones are missing from TCRdb's copy, which holds only in-frame ones; the method was immunoSEQ multiplex PCR. The sample has tens of thousands of clones, 92% seen once. Sequences were derived from unstimulated CD4+ T cells sorted from spleen or lymph node cells, sampled before intestinal transplant. All receptors come from a human donor who received an intestinal transplant. Each CDR3 is given with its conserved first and last residue. D genes are given only for firm matches. Not all rows give a size; the values are once, few, many and, for expanded clones, a class.

clone_size: .; d_call: TRBD1; v_call: TRBV2; j_call: TRBJ1-5; cdr3_nt: TGTGCCAGCCGTAGGGACAGTAGTAGCAATCAGCCCCAGCATTTT; cdr3_aa: CASRRDSSSNQPQHF
clone_size: .; d_call: .; v_call: TRBV7-7; j_call: TRBJ2-1; cdr3_nt: TGTGCCAGCAGCCCGGGTTTAGTGGTCTACAATGAGCAGTTCTTC; cdr3_aa: CASSPGLVVYNEQFF
clone_size: .; d_call: .; v_call: TRBV30; j_call: TRBJ2-3; cdr3_nt: TGTGCCTGGAGTCGGTCCATGGGGGTGACAGATACGCAGTATTTT; cdr3_aa: CAWSRSMGVTDTQYF
clone_size: once; d_call: TRBD2; v_call: TRBV6-6; j_call: TRBJ2-5; cdr3_nt: TGTGCCAGCAGTAGGCGTAGTAGCGGGAGGGAAGAGACCCAGTACTTC; cdr3_aa: CASSRRSSGREETQYF
clone_size: .; d_call: TRBD2; v_call: TRBV6-5; j_call: TRBJ2-5; cdr3_nt: TGTGCCAGCAGTTACTCCCGCGGACTAGCGGGAGAGACCCAGTACTTC; cdr3_aa: CASSYSRGLAGETQYF
clone_size: once; d_call: .; v_call: TRBV19; j_call: TRBJ2-3; cdr3_nt: TGTGCCAGTAGTTCGGATTGTGGCGATACGCAGTATTTT; cdr3_aa: CASSSDCGDTQYF
clone_size: once; d_call: .; v_call: TRBV6-5; j_call: TRBJ1-5; cdr3_nt: TGTGCCAGCGGGACACCCCATCAGCCCCAGCATTTT; cdr3_aa: CASGTPHQPQHF
clone_size: .; d_call: .; v_call: TRBV11-3; j_call: TRBJ2-1; cdr3_nt: TGTGCCAGCAGCTTACGGGCGGCCGGCTCCTACAATGAGCAGTTCTTC; cdr3_aa: CASSLRAAGSYNEQFF
clone_size: .; d_call: .; v_call: TRBV2; j_call: TRBJ2-3; cdr3_nt: TGTGCCAGCAGTGAACAAGGGGACACAGATACGCAGTATTTT; cdr3_aa: CASSEQGDTDTQYF
clone_size: .; d_call: .; v_call: TRBV9; j_call: TRBJ2-2; cdr3_nt: TGTGCCAGCAGCCCAGCCGTTGTGAAAGGTGGGGAGCTGTTTTTT; cdr3_aa: CASSPAVVKGGELFF
clone_size: .; d_call: .; v_call: TRBV5-1; j_call: TRBJ1-1; cdr3_nt: TGCGCCAGCAGGGGATATTTTGAAGCTTTCTTT; cdr3_aa: CASRGYFEAFF
clone_size: .; d_call: .; v_call: TRBV7-6; j_call: TRBJ1-4; cdr3_nt: TGTGCCAGCAGCTTATCCCCCTCTAATGAAAAACTGTTTTTT; cdr3_aa: CASSLSPSNEKLFF
clone_size: .; d_call: TRBD2; v_call: TRBV10-1; j_call: TRBJ2-1; cdr3_nt: TGCGCCAGCAGCAAGACTAGCGGGAGCCCACTGGACTACAATGAGCAGTTCTTC; cdr3_aa: CASSKTSGSPLDYNEQFF
clone_size: .; d_call: .; v_call: TRBV18; j_call: TRBJ1-3; cdr3_nt: TGTGCCAGCTCACCAGCAATACAGGCGCCACCGGTTAGTCCTGGAAACACCATATATTTT; cdr3_aa: CASSPAIQAPPVSPGNTIYF
clone_size: .; d_call: .; v_call: TRBV5-1; j_call: TRBJ2-1; cdr3_nt: TGCGCCAGCAGCTTGATTGCTGGCGGTACCTACAATGAGCAGTTCTTC; cdr3_aa: CASSLIAGGTYNEQFF
clone_size: .; d_call: .; v_call: TRBV6-1; j_call: TRBJ1-3; cdr3_nt: TGTGCCAGCAGTGGGGATTACTCTGGAAACACCATATATTTT; cdr3_aa: CASSGDYSGNTIYF
clone_size: few; d_call: .; v_call: TRBV6-5; j_call: TRBJ1-5; cdr3_nt: TGTGCCAGCAGTTACTCGAGGTCAGGGGCCCAGCCCCAGCATTTT; cdr3_aa: CASSYSRSGAQPQHF
clone_size: .; d_call: .; v_call: TRBV6-1; j_call: TRBJ1-5; cdr3_nt: TGTGCCAGCAGTGAAGCTTTGACGGAAAATCAGCCCCAGCATTTT; cdr3_aa: CASSEALTENQPQHF
clone_size: .; d_call: TRBD1; v_call: TRBV5-1; j_call: TRBJ1-4; cdr3_nt: TGCGCCAGCAGCTTGGCGGGACAGGGGGCGAAGGAAAAACTGTTTTTT; cdr3_aa: CASSLAGQGAKEKLFF
clone_size: .; d_call: TRBD2; v_call: TRBV10-3; j_call: TRBJ2-7; cdr3_nt: TGTGCCATCAGTGAGTCGACTAGCGGGAGGGCCCATCGACCCTACGAGCAGTACTTC; cdr3_aa: CAISESTSGRAHRPYEQYF
clone_size: .; d_call: .; v_call: TRBV9; j_call: TRBJ2-3; cdr3_nt: TGTGCCAGCAGCGATACAGATACGCAGTATTTT; cdr3_aa: CASSDTDTQYF
clone_size: .; d_call: .; v_call: TRBV7-2; j_call: TRBJ2-7; cdr3_nt: TGTGCCAGCAGCTTAGTCCAGGGTAAGGGCTACGAGCAGTACTTC; cdr3_aa: CASSLVQGKGYEQYF
clone_size: .; d_call: .; v_call: TRBV12-5; j_call: TRBJ1-3; cdr3_nt: TGTGCTAGTGCCCCCCCCACTGGAAACACCATATATTTT; cdr3_aa: CASAPPTGNTIYF
clone_size: .; d_call: TRBD1; v_call: TRBV9; j_call: TRBJ2-7; cdr3_nt: TGTGCCAGCAGCCCCGGGGCGGGGACAGGGGGCTTCGGGCAGTACTTC; cdr3_aa: CASSPGAGTGGFGQYF
clone_size: .; d_call: .; v_call: TRBV6-1; j_call: TRBJ2-3; cdr3_nt: TGTGCCAGCAGTGGAGAAGGGGTATCCACAGATACGCAGTATTTT; cdr3_aa: CASSGEGVSTDTQYF
clone_size: .; d_call: TRBD1; v_call: TRBV5-1; j_call: TRBJ2-1; cdr3_nt: TGCGCCAGCAAATTGACAGGGGCTGGGAATGAGCAGTTCTTC; cdr3_aa: CASKLTGAGNEQFF
clone_size: .; d_call: .; v_call: TRBV30; j_call: TRBJ1-5; cdr3_nt: TGTGCCTGGGGTGGCCACAATCAGCCCCAGCATTTT; cdr3_aa: CAWGGHNQPQHF
clone_size: .; d_call: TRBD2; v_call: TRBV27; j_call: TRBJ2-1; cdr3_nt: TGTGCCAGCAGTTTATCCGATGGGACTACCTACAATGAGCAGTTCTTC; cdr3_aa: CASSLSDGTTYNEQFF
clone_size: .; d_call: .; v_call: TRBV6-1; j_call: TRBJ1-4; cdr3_nt: TGTGCCAGCAGTGAAGAAGGGTGGGGGGGGAATGAAAAACTGTTTTTT; cdr3_aa: CASSEEGWGGNEKLFF
clone_size: .; d_call: TRBD2; v_call: TRBV19; j_call: TRBJ2-3; cdr3_nt: TGTGCCAGTAGTACCGGACTAGCGGGAGGGAGAGATACGCAGTATTTT; cdr3_aa: CASSTGLAGGRDTQYF
clone_size: .; d_call: .; v_call: TRBV28; j_call: TRBJ2-5; cdr3_nt: TGTGCCAGCAGTTTCGACGGGAGAAGCAACTTC; cdr3_aa: CASSFDGRSNF
clone_size: .; d_call: .; v_call: TRBV6-5; j_call: TRBJ2-7; cdr3_nt: TGTGCCAGCAGTTACAGCGACGAGCAGTACTTC; cdr3_aa: CASSYSDEQYF
clone_size: .; d_call: .; v_call: TRBV13; j_call: TRBJ2-7; cdr3_nt: TGTGCCAGCAGCCTCGGTTCGGAGCAGTACTTC; cdr3_aa: CASSLGSEQYF
clone_size: .; d_call: .; v_call: TRBV5-1; j_call: TRBJ1-1; cdr3_nt: TGCGCCAGCAGCCGCCGGTCCCCGAACACTGAAGCTTTCTTT; cdr3_aa: CASSRRSPNTEAFF
clone_size: few; d_call: .; v_call: TRBV10-1; j_call: TRBJ1-4; cdr3_nt: TGCGCCAGCAGTGAATCGACGGGGCTACCTAATGAAAAACTGTTTTTT; cdr3_aa: CASSESTGLPNEKLFF
clone_size: .; d_call: .; v_call: TRBV30; j_call: TRBJ1-1; cdr3_nt: TGTGCCTGGAGTACTGCCTCTAACACTGAAGCTTTCTTT; cdr3_aa: CAWSTASNTEAFF
clone_size: .; d_call: TRBD1; v_call: TRBV29-1; j_call: TRBJ2-3; cdr3_nt: TGCAGCGCCGACAGGGAGAGCACAGATACGCAGTATTTT; cdr3_aa: CSADRESTDTQYF
clone_size: .; d_call: .; v_call: TRBV9; j_call: TRBJ2-2; cdr3_nt: TGTGCCAGCAGCGTAGGGGACAGGGAGCTGTTTTTT; cdr3_aa: CASSVGDRELFF
clone_size: .; d_call: .; v_call: TRBV28; j_call: TRBJ2-3; cdr3_nt: TGTGCCAGCAGCCCTGAGCTTCGGGGAATAACAGATACGCAGTATTTT; cdr3_aa: CASSPELRGITDTQYF
clone_size: .; d_call: .; v_call: TRBV27; j_call: TRBJ2-1; cdr3_nt: TGTGCCAGCAGTTTATCTATTACTCCCAGCTCCTACAATGAGCAGTTCTTC; cdr3_aa: CASSLSITPSSYNEQFF
clone_size: few; d_call: TRBD1; v_call: TRBV5-1; j_call: TRBJ2-1; cdr3_nt: TGCGCCAGCAGCCTAGACAGGGTCTACAATGAGCAGTTCTTC; cdr3_aa: CASSLDRVYNEQFF
clone_size: .; d_call: TRBD2; v_call: TRBV6-5; j_call: TRBJ2-7; cdr3_nt: TGTGCCAGCAGCCGGGACTACACCTACGAGCAGTACTTC; cdr3_aa: CASSRDYTYEQYF
clone_size: .; d_call: TRBD1; v_call: TRBV2; j_call: TRBJ1-6; cdr3_nt: TGTGCCAGCATACGGGACAGGGGCGCGACTAATTCACCCCTCCACTTT; cdr3_aa: CASIRDRGATNSPLHF
clone_size: .; d_call: .; v_call: TRBV9; j_call: TRBJ2-3; cdr3_nt: TGTGCCAGCAGCGTAGGACTCATAAGCACAGATACGCAGTATTTT; cdr3_aa: CASSVGLISTDTQYF
clone_size: few; d_call: .; v_call: TRBV10-2; j_call: TRBJ1-3; cdr3_nt: TGCGCCAGCAGTGAGTCTGAGGGGGTGTTATCTGGAAACACCATATATTTT; cdr3_aa: CASSESEGVLSGNTIYF
clone_size: .; d_call: TRBD1; v_call: TRBV7-9; j_call: TRBJ1-1; cdr3_nt: TGTGCCAGCAGCTCACGTGGACAGGGGGGGAACACTGAAGCTTTCTTT; cdr3_aa: CASSSRGQGGNTEAFF